This T cell receptor beta chain was identified in a study of shared clonotypes between healthy human individuals. Whole-study results and caveats: Several donors held approximately 5% of naive CD4 clonotypes in common.

Per the germline V gene, CDR1 is MNHNS and CDR2 is SASEGT. V dropped 3 bases and J dropped 12 bases, with 21 bases sitting between them. This CDR3 is 14 amino acids long. This clone was seen just once. Antigen unknown. TCRdb's table, derived via immunoSEQ multiplex PCR, lists solely in-frame clones and lacks some. The sample lists about 980,000 clones; about three quarters were seen once. V usage is TRBV6-1 and J usage is TRBJ2-7, with D perhaps TRBD1 (6 bases). Sequencing was carried out using memory CD4+ T cells sorted from blood. Stated subset: CD45RA-negative fraction. This receptor was identified in a man in his late teens or twenties in good health. The CDR3 spells CASSEGSGVEKSYF. CDR3 coding DNA: TGTGCCAGCAGTGAGGGTTCAGGGGTGGAGAAGTCGTACTTC.